One sample yielded the 14 T cell receptor beta chains listed below, sequenced in a study of shared clonotypes between healthy human individuals. The table came from immunoSEQ multiplex PCR; TCRdb's copy has only in-frame clones and leaves some out. Found here are 450,000 to 550,000 clones, 79% of them singletons; the top ten hold 13%. Sequenced: PBMCs. These receptors all come from a woman aged 40 to 55 in good health. Some clones in this sample may be carry-over from other donors' samples.

The chain has TRBV18 and TRBJ2-5; 9 nucleotides line up with TRBD1. V lost 0 bases to trimming and J lost 5 bases; unmatched junction nucleotides: 10. Per germline, CDR1 KGHSH and CDR2 LQKENI. CDR3 length: 17 amino acids. CDR3 nucleotide sequence: TGTGCCAGCTCACCACCGAGGACAGGGGTCTTGGGGGAGACCCAGTACTTC. It is translated as CASSPPRTGVLGETQYF.

V is TRBV27 and J is TRBJ2-7; the D gene could be TRBD1 or TRBD2 (5 bases each). Trimming cost V 5 bases and J 3 bases, with 14 bases left between them. The germline V gene encodes CDR1 MNHEY and CDR2 SMNVEV (reference sequence). The CDR3 is 14 residues long. CDR3 sequence: CASSLGTRSYEQYF. The CDR3 bases are TGTGCCAGCAGTCTCGGGACGCGAAGCTACGAGCAGTACTTC.

This chain links TRBV9 with TRBJ2-1, with TRBD1 identical over 7 bases. Losses at the gene ends were 3 bases for V and 10 bases for J; bases not matched to a gene: 13. This CDR3 contains 15 residues. The germline gives CDR1 SGDLS, CDR2 YYNGEE. CDR3 loop: CASSGTGARVLEQFF. DNA for the CDR3: TGTGCCAGCAGCGGAACAGGGGCCAGGGTTTTGGAGCAGTTCTTC.

The chain links TRBV11-2 to TRBJ2-3, with 7 bases matching TRBD2. CDR1 SGHAT and CDR2 FQNNGV come from the germline V gene. V was clipped by 4 bases and J by 2 bases; unmatched bases: 6. This CDR3 contains 15 residues. DNA for the CDR3: TGTGCCAGCAGCTCGGGACTACCAAACACAGATACGCAGTATTTT. Its translation: CASSSGLPNTDTQYF.

The chain links TRBV19 to TRBJ2-1, with TRBD1 matching 10 bases. The CDR3 runs 14 residues. The V and J ends lost 7 bases and 5 bases, in that order; junction bases with no gene match: 5. Germline lookup yields CDR1 LNHDA and CDR2 SQIVND (reference sequence). The CDR3 is CASKKDRGDNEQFF. The CDR3 DNA reads as TGTGCCAGTAAGAAGGACAGGGGGGACAATGAGCAGTTCTTC.

V gene TRBV28 combines with J gene TRBJ1-1; D uncertain. The CDR3 is 13 residues long. V was clipped by 4 bases and J by 5 bases, with 11 bases between them. Germline lookup yields CDR1 MDHEN and CDR2 SYDVKM. The CDR3 sequence is CASSSIGGTEAFF. The CDR3 bases are TGTGCCAGCAGTTCAATCGGTGGGACTGAAGCTTTCTTT.

This clone was observed once. The chain joins TRBV19 to TRBJ2-1; D is unresolved. Germline lookup yields CDR1 LNHDA and CDR2 SQIVND (reference sequence). V lost 3 bases to trimming and J lost 12 bases, with 15 bases between them. The CDR3 has 13 amino acids. The CDR3 DNA sequence: TGTGCCAGTAGTATTAGGGCCAATTTTGGGCAGTTCTTC. Protein: CASSIRANFGQFF.

The genes are TRBV4-1 and TRBJ2-1; D not resolved. V was shortened by 2 bases and J by 4 bases, with 15 bases between the two germline ends. CDR1 and CDR2 (germline): MGHRA, YSYEKL. This CDR3 spans 16 amino acids. The CDR3 DNA is TGCGCCAGCAGCCAACCGAGAGGAGCGCCTTACAATGAGCAGTTCTTC. As protein: CASSQPRGAPYNEQFF.

As concerns this clone: It is likely a read error: a sequence one base away is far more abundant. The chain combines TRBV2 with TRBJ2-3; 8 bases are a match to TRBD1. CDR3 length: 15 residues. Germline V CDR1 and CDR2: SNHLY, FYNNEI. The CDR3 sequence: CAGRDRTGSTDTQYF. The CDR3 nucleotides read TGTGCCGGCAGGGACAGGACAGGGAGCACAGATACGCAGTATTTT.

In its sample, this clone was seen many times. The V and J genes are TRBV29-1 and TRBJ1-4; 8 nucleotides match TRBD1. This CDR3 is built from 16 residues. J lost 8 bases, V lost 3 bases, and 14 bases had no gene match. Per germline, CDR1 SQVTM and CDR2 ANQGSEA. This CDR3 is CSVDPYRTGCLEKLFF. In DNA form, the CDR3 reads TGCAGCGTTGACCCCTACCGGACAGGGTGCCTGGAAAAACTGTTTTTT.

This clone was picked up a small number of times. V gene TRBV14 combines with J gene TRBJ1-1; no clear D. This CDR3 spans 12 amino acids. Germline V gives CDR1 SGHDN, CDR2 FVKESK. Trimming left V 6 bases short and J 0 bases short, with 5 bases between. The CDR3 loop is CASRLMNTEAFF. The CDR3 coding sequence is TGTGCCAGCAGGCTCATGAACACTGAAGCTTTCTTT.

This chain joins TRBV5-4 and TRBJ2-7; tentatively, D is TRBD1 (5 bases). Germline CDR1 reads SGHNT; CDR2 reads YYREEE (reference sequence). CDR3 length: 14 amino acids. Trimming took off 2 bases at V and 0 bases at J, with 9 bases between the two ends. The CDR3 bases are TGTGCCAGCAGCTTAGGGGCTGACTCCTACGAGCAGTACTTC. Translated, it gives CASSLGADSYEQYF. Full variable domain (rest looked up from reference TRBV5-4 and TRBJ2-7): ETGVTQSPTHLIKTRGQQVTLRCSSQSGHNTVSWYQQALGQGPQFIFQYYREEENGRGNFPPRFSGLQFPNYSSELNVNALELDDSALYLCASSLGADSYEQYFGPGTRLTVT.

The chain employs TRBV4-3 and TRBJ2-4; 12 nucleotides match TRBD1. The CDR3 is 17 residues long. Germline loops: CDR1 LGHNA, CDR2 YSLEER. V was pared by 4 bases and J by 2 bases, with 6 bases of the junction left unmatched. This chain's CDR3 is CASSRRDRGQSKNIQYF. The CDR3 DNA follows: TGCGCCAGCAGCCGAAGGGACAGGGGGCAGTCCAAAAACATTCAGTACTTC.

This clone was seen once. Other DNA sequences in this specimen translate into the identical CDR3. The rearrangement uses TRBV2 and TRBJ1-5, with D uncertain. Between the trimmed V and J ends, which lost 4 bases and 0 bases, there was a span of 1 base. Germline V lookup: CDR1 SNHLY, CDR2 FYNNEI. CDR3 length equals 12 residues. The CDR3 loop reads CASSGSNQPQHF. CDR3 DNA: TGTGCCAGCAGTGGTAGCAATCAGCCCCAGCATTTT. Drawing the rest from reference TRBV2 and TRBJ1-5, the complete variable domain is EPEVTQTPSHQVTQMGQEVILRCVPISNHLYFYWYRQILGQKVEFLVSFYNNEISEKSEIFDDQFSVERPDGSNFTLKIRSTKLEDSAMYFCASSGSNQPQHFGDGTRLSIL.